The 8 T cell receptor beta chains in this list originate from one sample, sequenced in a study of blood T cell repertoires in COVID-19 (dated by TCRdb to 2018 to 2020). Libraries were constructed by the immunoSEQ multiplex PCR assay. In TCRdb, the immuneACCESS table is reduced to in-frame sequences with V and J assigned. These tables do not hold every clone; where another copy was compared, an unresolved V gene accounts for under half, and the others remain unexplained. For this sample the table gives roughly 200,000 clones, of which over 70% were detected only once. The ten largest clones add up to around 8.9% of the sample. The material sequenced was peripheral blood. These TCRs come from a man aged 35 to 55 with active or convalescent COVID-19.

CDR3 in DNA: TGTGCCAGCAGCCCCGGACAGGGAAACACCATATATTTT. It is translated as CASSPGQGNTIYF. The chain combines TRBV7-2 with TRBJ1-3, with D perhaps matching TRBD1 (6 bases). Germline CDR1 reads SGHTA; CDR2 reads FQGNSA. Trimming stripped 5 bases from V and 4 bases from J, with 9 bases between. The CDR3 is made up of 13 amino acids.

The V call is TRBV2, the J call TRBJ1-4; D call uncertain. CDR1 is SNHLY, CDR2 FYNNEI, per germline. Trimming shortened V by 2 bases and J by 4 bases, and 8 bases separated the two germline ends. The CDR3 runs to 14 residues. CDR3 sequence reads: CASSEPNSNEKLFF. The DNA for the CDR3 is TGTGCCAGCAGTGAACCTAACAGTAATGAAAAACTGTTTTTT.

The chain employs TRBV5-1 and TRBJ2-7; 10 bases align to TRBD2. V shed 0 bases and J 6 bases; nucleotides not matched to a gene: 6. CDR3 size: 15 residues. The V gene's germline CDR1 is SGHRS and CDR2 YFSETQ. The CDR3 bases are TGCGCCAGCAGCTTGGTTCTAGCGGGAGTGAGCGAGCAGTACTTC. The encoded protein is CASSLVLAGVSEQYF.

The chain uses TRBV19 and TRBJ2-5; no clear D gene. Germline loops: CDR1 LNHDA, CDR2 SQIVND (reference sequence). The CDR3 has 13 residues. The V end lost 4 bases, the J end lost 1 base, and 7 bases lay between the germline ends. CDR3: CASSNSGQETQYF. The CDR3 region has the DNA TGTGCCAGTAGTAACAGTGGCCAAGAGACCCAGTACTTC. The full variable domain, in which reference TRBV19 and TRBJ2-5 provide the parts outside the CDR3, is DGGITQSPKYLFRKEGQNVTLSCEQNLNHDAMYWYRQDPGQGLRLIYYSQIVNDFQKGDIAEGYSVSREKKESFPLTVTSAQKNPTAFYLCASSNSGQETQYFGPGTRLLVL.

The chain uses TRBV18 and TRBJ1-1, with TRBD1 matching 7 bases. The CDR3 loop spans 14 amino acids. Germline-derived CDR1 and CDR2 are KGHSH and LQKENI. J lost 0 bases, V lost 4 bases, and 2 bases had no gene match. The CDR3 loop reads CASSRGQMNTEAFF. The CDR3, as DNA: TGTGCCAGCTCACGGGGACAGATGAACACTGAAGCTTTCTTT.

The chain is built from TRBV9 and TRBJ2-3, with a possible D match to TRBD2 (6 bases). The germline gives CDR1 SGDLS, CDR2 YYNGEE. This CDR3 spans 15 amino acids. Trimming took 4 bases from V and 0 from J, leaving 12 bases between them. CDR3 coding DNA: TGTGCCAGCAGCACCGGGACTGAGAGCACAGATACGCAGTATTTT. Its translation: CASSTGTESTDTQYF.

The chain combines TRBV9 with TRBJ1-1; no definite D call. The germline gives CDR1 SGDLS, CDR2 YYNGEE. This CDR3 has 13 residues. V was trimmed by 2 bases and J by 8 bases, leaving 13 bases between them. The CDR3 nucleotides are TGTGCCAGCAGCGTTCATACCGGGAAAGAAGCTTTCTTT. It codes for CASSVHTGKEAFF.

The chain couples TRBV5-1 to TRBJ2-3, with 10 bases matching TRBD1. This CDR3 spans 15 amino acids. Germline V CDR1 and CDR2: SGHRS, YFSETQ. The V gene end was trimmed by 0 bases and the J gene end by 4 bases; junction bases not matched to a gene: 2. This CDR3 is CASSLGDRGPDTQYF. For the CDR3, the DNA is TGCGCCAGCAGCTTGGGGGACAGGGGTCCAGATACGCAGTATTTT.